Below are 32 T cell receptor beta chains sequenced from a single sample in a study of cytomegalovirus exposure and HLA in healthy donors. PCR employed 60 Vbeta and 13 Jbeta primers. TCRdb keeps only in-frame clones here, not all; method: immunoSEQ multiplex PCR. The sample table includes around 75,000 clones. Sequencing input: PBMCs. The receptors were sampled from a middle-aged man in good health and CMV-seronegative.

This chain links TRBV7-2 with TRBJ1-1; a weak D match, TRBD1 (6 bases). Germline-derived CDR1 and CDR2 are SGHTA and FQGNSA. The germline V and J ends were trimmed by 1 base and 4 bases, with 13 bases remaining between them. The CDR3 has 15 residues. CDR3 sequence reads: CASSLGGRGATEAFF. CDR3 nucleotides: TGTGCCAGCAGCTTAGGGGGGCGAGGGGCCACTGAAGCTTTCTTT.

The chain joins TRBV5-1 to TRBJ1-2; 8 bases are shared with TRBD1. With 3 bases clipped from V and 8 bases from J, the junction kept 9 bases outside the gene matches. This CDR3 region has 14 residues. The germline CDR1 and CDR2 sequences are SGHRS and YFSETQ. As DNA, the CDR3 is TGCGCCAGCAGCTATTTGGACAGGGCCGGGGGCTACACCTTC. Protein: CASSYLDRAGGYTF.

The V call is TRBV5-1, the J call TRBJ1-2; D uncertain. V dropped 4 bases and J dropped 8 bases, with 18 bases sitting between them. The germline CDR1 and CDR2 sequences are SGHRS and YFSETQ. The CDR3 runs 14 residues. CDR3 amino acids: CASSEMSEGAGYTF. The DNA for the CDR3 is TGCGCCAGCAGCGAGATGTCAGAGGGCGCGGGCTACACCTTC.

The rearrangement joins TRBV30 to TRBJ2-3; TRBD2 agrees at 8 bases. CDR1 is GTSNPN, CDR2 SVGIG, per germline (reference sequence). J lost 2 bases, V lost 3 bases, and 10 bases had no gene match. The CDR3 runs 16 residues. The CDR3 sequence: CAWRRGGGSDTDTQYF. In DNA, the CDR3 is TGTGCCTGGAGGCGGGGCGGGGGGTCCGACACAGATACGCAGTATTTT. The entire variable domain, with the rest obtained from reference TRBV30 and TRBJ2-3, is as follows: SQTIHQWPATLVQPVGSPLSLECTVEGTSNPNLYWYRQAAGRGLQLLFYSVGIGQISSEVPQNLSASRPQDRQFILSSKKLLLSDSGFYLCAWRRGGGSDTDTQYFGPGTRLTVL.

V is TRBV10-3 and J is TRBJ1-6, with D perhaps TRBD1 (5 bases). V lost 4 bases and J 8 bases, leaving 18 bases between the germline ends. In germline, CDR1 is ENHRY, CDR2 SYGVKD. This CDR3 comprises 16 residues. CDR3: CAISGHGGGLDSPLHF. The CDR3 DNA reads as TGTGCCATCAGTGGCCACGGGGGGGGATTGGATTCACCCCTCCACTTT.

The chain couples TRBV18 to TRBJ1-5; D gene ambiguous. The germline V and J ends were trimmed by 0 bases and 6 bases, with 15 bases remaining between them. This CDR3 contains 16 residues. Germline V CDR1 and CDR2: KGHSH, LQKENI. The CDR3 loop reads CASSPPTIRAGQPQHF. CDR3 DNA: TGTGCCAGCTCACCACCCACTATTAGGGCGGGTCAGCCCCAGCATTTT.

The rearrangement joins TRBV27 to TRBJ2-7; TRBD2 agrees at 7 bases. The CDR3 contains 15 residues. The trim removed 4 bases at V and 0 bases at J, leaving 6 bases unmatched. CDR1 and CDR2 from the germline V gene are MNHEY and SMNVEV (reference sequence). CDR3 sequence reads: CASSSAGRVSYEQYF. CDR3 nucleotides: TGTGCCAGCAGTTCAGCGGGGCGGGTCTCCTACGAGCAGTACTTC.

The CDR3, as DNA: TGTGCCAGCAGCTTGGCGGGACAGGGGAGAACCGGGGAGCTGTTTTTT. This codes for CASSLAGQGRTGELFF. The chain is built from TRBV5-4 and TRBJ2-2, with 10 bases identical to TRBD1. This CDR3 spans 16 amino acids. The trim removed 0 bases at V and 5 bases at J, leaving 4 bases unmatched. Per the germline V gene, CDR1 is SGHNT and CDR2 is YYREEE (reference sequence).

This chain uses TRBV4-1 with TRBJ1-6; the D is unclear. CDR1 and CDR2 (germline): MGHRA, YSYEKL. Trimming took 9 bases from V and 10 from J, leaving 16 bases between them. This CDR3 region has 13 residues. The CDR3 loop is CASAVTERSPLHF. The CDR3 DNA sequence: TGCGCCAGTGCCGTGACGGAGAGGTCACCCCTCCACTTT.

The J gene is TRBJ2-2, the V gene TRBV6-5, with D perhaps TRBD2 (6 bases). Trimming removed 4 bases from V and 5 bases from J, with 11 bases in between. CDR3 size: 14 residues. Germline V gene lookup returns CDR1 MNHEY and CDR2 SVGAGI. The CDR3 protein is CASSWGERTGELFF. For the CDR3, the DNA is TGTGCCAGCAGTTGGGGGGAGAGGACCGGGGAGCTGTTTTTT.

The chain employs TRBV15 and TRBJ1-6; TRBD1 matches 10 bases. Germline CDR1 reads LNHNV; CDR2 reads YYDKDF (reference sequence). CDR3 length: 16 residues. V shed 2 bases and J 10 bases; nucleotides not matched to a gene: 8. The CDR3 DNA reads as TGTGCCACCAGCAGAACCCGGGACAGGGGTGCATCACCCCTCCACTTT. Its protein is CATSRTRDRGASPLHF.

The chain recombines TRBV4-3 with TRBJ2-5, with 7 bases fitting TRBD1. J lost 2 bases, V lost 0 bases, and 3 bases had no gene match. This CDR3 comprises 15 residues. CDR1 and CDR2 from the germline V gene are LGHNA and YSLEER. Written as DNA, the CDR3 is TGCGCCAGCAGCCAAGATTGGGGACAGCAAGAGACCCAGTACTTC. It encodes CASSQDWGQQETQYF.

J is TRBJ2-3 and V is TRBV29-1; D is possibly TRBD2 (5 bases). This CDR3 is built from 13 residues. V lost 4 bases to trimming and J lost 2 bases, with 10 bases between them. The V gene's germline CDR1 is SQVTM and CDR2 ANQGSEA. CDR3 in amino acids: CSVGLRATDTQYF. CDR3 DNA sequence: TGCAGCGTTGGTCTGCGGGCCACAGATACGCAGTATTTT.

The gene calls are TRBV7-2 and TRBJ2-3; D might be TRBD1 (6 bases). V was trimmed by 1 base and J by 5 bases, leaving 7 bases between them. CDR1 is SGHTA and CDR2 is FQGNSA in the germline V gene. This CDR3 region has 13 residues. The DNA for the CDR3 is TGTGCCAGCAGCTTAGTCAGGGGAGATACGCAGTATTTT. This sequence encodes CASSLVRGDTQYF.

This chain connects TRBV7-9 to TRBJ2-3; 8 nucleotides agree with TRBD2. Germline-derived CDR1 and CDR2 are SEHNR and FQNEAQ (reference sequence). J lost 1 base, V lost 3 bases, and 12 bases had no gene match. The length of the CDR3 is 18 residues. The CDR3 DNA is TGTGCCAGCAGCTTCAGTCTGCGGGAGGATCGGGGCACAGATACGCAGTATTTT. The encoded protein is CASSFSLREDRGTDTQYF.

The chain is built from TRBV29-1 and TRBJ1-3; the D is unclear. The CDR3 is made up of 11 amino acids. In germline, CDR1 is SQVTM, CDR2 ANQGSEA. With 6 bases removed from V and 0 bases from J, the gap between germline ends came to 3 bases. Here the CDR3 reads CSVYSGNTIYF. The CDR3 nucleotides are TGCAGCGTATACTCTGGAAACACCATATATTTT. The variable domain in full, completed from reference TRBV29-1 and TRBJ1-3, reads SAVISQKPSRDICQRGTSLTIQCQVDSQVTMMFWYRQQPGQSLTLIATANQGSEATYESGFVIDKFPISRPNLTFSTLTVSNMSPEDSSIYLCSVYSGNTIYFGEGSWLTVV.

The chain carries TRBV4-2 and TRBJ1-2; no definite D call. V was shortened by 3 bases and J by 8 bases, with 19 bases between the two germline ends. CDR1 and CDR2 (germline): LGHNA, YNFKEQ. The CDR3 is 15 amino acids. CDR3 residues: CASSQEFGQDGGYTF. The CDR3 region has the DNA TGTGCCAGCAGCCAGGAATTTGGGCAGGATGGGGGCTACACCTTC.

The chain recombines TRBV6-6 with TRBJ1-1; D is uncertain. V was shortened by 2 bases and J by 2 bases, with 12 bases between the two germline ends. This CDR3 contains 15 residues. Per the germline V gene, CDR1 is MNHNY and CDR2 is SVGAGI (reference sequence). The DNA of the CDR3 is TGTGCCAGCAGTTACGGCGGCAACCGAAACACTGAAGCTTTCTTT. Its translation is CASSYGGNRNTEAFF.

The CDR3 DNA reads as TGTGCCAGCAGGAAATGGTCTAGCGGGGGGGCCAATGAGCAGTTCTTC. Protein sequence: CASRKWSSGGANEQFF. The V gene is TRBV6-4, the J gene TRBJ2-1; 12 bases line up with TRBD2. Losses at the gene ends were 6 bases for V and 6 bases for J; bases not matched to a gene: 9. The length of the CDR3 is 16 residues. Germline V gene lookup returns CDR1 MRHNA and CDR2 SNTAGT.

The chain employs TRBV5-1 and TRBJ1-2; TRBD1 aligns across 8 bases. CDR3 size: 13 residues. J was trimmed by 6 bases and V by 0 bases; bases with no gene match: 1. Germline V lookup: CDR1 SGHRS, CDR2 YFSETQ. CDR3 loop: CASSLAGGDGYTF. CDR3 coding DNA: TGCGCCAGCAGCTTGGCAGGGGGCGATGGCTACACCTTC.

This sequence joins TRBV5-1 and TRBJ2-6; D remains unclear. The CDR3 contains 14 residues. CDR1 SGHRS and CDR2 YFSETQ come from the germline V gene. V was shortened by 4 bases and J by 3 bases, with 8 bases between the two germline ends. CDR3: CASSPGNGANVLTF. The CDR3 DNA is TGCGCCAGCAGCCCTGGCAATGGGGCCAACGTCCTGACTTTC.

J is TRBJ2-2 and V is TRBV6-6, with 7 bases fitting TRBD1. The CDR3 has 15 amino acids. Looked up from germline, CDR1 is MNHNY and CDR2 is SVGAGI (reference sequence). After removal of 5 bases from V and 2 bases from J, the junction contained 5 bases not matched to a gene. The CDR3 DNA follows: TGTGCCAGCAGTCCCGGGACAGCCAACACCGGGGAGCTGTTTTTT. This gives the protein CASSPGTANTGELFF.

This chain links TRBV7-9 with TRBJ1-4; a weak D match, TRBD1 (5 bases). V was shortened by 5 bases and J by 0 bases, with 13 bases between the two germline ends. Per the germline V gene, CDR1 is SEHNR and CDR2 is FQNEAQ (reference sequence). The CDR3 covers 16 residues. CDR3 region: CASSRGGGSTNEKLFF. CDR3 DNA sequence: TGTGCCAGCAGCCGAGGCGGGGGATCAACTAATGAAAAACTGTTTTTT.

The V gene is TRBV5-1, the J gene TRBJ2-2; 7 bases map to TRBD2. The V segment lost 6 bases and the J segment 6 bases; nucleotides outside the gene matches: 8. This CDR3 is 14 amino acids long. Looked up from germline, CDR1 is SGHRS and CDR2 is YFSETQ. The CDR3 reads CASTRTSDPGELFF. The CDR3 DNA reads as TGCGCCAGCACCAGGACTAGTGATCCCGGGGAGCTGTTTTTT.

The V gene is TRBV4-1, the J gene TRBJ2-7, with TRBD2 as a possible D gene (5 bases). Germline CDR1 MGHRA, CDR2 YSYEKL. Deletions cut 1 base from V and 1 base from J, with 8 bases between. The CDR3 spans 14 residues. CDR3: CASSQGGISYEQYF. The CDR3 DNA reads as TGCGCCAGCAGCCAAGGAGGGATTTCCTACGAGCAGTACTTC.

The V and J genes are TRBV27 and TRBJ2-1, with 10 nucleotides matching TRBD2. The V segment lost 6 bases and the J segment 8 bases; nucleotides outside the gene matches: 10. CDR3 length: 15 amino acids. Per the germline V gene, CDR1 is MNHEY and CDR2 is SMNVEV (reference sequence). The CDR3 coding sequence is TGTGCCAGCAGGACCATAGCGGGGGGTTACGATGAGCAGTTCTTC. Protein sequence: CASRTIAGGYDEQFF.

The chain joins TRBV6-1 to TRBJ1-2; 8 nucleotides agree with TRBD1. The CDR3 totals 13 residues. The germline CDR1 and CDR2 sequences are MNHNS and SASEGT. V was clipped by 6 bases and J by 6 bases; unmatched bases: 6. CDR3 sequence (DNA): TGTGCCAGCAGCGGACAGGGTCGGAATGGCTACACCTTC. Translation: CASSGQGRNGYTF.

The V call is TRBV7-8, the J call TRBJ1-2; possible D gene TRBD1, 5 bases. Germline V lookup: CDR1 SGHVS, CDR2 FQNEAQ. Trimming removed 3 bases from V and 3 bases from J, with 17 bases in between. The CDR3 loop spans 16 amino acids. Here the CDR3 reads CASSFRTGDFDYGYTF. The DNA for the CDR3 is TGTGCCAGCAGCTTTAGGACGGGGGATTTCGACTATGGCTACACCTTC.

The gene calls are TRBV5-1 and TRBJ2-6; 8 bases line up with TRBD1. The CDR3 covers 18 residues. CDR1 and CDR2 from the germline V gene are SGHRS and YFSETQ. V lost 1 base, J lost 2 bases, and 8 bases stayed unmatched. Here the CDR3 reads CASSLLPPGGAGANVLTF. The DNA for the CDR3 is TGCGCCAGCAGCTTGCTACCCCCAGGGGGCGCTGGGGCCAACGTCCTGACTTTC.

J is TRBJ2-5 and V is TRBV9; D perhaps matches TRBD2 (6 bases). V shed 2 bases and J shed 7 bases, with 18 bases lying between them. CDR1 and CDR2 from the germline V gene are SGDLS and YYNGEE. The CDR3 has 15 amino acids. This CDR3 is CASSVVAEPAGTQYF. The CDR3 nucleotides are TGTGCCAGCAGCGTCGTAGCGGAGCCCGCAGGGACCCAGTACTTC.

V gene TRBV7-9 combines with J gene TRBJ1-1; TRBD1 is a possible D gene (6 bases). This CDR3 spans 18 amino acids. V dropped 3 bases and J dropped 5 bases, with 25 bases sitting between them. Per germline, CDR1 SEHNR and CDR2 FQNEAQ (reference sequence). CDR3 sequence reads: CASSFHPPNRDRRTEAFF. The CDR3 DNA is TGTGCCAGCAGCTTCCATCCCCCCAACAGGGATCGAAGGACTGAAGCTTTCTTT. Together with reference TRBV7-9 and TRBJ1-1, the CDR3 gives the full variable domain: DTGVSQNPRHKITKRGQNVTFRCDPISEHNRLYWYRQTLGQGPEFLTYFQNEAQLEKSRLLSDRFSAERPKGSFSTLEIQRTEQGDSAMYLCASSFHPPNRDRRTEAFFGQGTRLTVV.

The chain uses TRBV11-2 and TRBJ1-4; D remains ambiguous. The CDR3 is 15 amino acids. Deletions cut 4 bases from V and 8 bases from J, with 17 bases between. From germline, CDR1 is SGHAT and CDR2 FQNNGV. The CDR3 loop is CASSSQITGKEKLFF. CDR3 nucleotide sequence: TGTGCCAGCAGCTCTCAGATCACGGGGAAGGAAAAACTGTTTTTT.